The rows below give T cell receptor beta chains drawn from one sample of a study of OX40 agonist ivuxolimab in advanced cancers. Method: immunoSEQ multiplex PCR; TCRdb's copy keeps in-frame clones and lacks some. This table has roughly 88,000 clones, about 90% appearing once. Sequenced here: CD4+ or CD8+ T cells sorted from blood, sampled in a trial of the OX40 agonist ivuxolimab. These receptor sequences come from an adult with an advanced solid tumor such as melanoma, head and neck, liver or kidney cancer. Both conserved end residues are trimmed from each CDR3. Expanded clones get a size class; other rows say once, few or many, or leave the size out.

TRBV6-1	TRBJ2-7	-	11	ASTFRDSYEQY
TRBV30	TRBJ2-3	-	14	AWSGQGRTTTDTQY
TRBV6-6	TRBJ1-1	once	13	ASSSGVTVNTEAF
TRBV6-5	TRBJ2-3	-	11	ASSLSGADTQY
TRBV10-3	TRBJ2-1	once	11	AIRVRGDNEQF
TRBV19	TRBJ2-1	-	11	ASIPSGTREQF
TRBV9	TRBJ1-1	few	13	ASSVVGSINTEAF
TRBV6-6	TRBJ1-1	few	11	ASSYIIGGEAF
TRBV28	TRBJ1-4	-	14	ASSTYLDRSNEKLF
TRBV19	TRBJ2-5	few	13	ASSIGDRYQETQY
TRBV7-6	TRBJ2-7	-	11	ASSPAPTYEQY
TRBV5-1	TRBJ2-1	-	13	ASSLASGGYNEQF
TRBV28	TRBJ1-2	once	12	ASREPGQIYGYT
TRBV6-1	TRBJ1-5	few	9	ASSVGEPQH
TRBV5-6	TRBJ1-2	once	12	ASSLGTLNYGYT
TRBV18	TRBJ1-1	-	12	ASSPTYRNTEAF
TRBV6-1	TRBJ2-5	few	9	ASRQGETQY
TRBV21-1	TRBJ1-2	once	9	ASSKSRGYT
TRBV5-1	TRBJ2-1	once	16	ASSPRSASSFSYNEQF
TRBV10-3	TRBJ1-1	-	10	AIDRVDTEAF
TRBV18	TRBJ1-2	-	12	ASSPSRRELGYT
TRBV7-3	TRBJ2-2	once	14	ASSALVPQNTGELF
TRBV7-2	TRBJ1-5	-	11	ASSLGQNQPQH
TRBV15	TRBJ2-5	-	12	ATSRVRDKETQY
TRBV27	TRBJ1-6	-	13	ASSRGQGAQSPLH
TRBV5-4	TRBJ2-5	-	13	ASSLGLAAQETQY
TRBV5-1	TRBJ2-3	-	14	ASSLGTAIIPDTQY
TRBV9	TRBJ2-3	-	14	ASSLGTAPSTDTQY
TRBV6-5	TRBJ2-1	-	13	ASTKGGISYNEQF
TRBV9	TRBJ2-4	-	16	AKQSHERRGLAKNIQY
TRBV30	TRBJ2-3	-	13	AWSLGGASTDTQY
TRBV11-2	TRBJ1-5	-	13	ASSSRGGVRQPQH
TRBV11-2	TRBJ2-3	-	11	ASTLFTLDTQY
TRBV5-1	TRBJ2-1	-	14	ASSLRWDPIYNEQF
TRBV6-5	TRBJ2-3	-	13	ASSQDYSSTDTQY
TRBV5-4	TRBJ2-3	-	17	ASSRKEATGGLVTDTQY
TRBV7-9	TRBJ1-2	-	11	ASSSQGSYGYT
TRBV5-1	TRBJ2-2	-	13	ASSLGSGRSGELF